This T cell receptor beta chain was sequenced in a study of blood T cells in healthy people across ages. Study-level results: Older age coincided with a roughly linear decline in TCR beta diversity per million T cells.

For the second PCR, which ran for roughly 6 to 12 cycles, a sample-barcoded 5' primer and a J-beta primer mix were used. MiXCR was run by TCRdb on the 5' RACE reads, yielding one entry per CDR3 protein. The data show hundreds of thousands of distinct CDR3 sequences, around 50% seen once. Germline V CDR1 and CDR2: MNHEY, SMNVEV (reference sequence). With 5 bases clipped from V and 1 base from J, the junction kept 16 bases outside the gene matches. CDR3 size: 19 residues. The people who gave samples were healthy Caucasians from Russia, aged about 6 to 100. Comment on this clonotype: Its target is not known.

Material: blood. The receptor comes from a woman older than 75 in good health. The rearrangement joins TRBV27 to TRBJ1-2; 10 nucleotides align to TRBD1. CDR3 region: CASSPLTRDRGWSNYGYTF. CDR3 sequence (DNA): TGTGCCAGCAGTCCTCTGACCCGGGACAGGGGTTGGAGTAACTATGGCTACACCTTC.